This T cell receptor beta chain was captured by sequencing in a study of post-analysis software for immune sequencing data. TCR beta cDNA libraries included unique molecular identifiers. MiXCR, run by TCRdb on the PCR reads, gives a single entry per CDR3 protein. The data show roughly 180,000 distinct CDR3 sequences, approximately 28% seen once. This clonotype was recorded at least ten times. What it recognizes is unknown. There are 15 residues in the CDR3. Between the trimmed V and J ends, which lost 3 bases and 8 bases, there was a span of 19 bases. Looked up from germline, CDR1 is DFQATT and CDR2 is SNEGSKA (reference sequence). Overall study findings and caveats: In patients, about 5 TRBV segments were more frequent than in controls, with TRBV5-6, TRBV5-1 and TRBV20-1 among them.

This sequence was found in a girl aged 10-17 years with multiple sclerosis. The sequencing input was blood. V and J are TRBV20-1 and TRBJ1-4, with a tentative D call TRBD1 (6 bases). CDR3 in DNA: TGCAGTGCTAGTAACCTGGGACAAGGGGGGGAAAAACTGTTTTTT. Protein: CSASNLGQGGEKLFF.